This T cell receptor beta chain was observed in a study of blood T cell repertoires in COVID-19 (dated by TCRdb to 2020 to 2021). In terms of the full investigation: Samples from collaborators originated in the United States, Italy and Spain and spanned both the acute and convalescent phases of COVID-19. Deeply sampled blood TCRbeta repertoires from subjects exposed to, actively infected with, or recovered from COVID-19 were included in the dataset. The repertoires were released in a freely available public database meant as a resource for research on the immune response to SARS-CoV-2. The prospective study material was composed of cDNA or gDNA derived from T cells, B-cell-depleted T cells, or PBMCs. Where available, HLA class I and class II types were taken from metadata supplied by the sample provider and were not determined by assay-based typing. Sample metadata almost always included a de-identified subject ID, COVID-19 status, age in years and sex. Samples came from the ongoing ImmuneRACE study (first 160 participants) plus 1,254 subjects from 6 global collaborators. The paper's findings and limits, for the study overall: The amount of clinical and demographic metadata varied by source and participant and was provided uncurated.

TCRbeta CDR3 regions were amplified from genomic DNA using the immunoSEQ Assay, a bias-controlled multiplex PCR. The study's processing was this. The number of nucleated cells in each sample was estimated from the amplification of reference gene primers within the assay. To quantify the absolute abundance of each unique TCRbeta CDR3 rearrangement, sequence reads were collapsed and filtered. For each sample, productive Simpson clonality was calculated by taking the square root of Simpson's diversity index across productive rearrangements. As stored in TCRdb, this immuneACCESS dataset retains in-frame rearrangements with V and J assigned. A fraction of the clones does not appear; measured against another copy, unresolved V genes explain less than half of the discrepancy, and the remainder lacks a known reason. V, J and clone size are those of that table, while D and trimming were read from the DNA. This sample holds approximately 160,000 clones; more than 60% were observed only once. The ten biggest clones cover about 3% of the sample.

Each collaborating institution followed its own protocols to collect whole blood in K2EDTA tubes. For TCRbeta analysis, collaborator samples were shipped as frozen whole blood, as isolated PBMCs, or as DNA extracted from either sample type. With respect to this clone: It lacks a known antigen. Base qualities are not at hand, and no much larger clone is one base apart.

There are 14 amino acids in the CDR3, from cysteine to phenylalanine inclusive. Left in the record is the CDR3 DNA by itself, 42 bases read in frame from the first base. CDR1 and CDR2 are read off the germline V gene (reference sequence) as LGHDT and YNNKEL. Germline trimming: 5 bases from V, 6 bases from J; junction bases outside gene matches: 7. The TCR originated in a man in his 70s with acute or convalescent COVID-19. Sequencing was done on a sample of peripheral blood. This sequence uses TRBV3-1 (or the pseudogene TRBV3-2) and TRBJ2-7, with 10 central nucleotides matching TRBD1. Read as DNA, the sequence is TGTGCCAGCAGCTCCGGGACAGGGGTCCGCGAGCAGTACTTC. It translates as CASSSGTGVREQYF.